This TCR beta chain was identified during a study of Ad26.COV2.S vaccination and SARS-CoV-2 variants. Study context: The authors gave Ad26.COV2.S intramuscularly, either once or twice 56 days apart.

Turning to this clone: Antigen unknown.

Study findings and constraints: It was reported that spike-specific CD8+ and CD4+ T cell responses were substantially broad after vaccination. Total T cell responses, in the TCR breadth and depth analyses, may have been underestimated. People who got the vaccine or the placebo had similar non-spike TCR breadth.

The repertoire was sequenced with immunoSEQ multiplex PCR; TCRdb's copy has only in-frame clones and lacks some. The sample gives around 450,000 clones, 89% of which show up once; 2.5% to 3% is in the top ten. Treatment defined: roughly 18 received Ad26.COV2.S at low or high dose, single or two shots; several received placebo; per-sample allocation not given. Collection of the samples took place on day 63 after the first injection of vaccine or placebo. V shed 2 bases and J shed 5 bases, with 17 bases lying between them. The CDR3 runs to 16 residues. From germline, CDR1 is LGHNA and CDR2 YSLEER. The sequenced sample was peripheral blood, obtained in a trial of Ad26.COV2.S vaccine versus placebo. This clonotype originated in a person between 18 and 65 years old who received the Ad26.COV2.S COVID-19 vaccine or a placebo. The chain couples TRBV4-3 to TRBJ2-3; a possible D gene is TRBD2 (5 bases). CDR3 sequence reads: CASSQQNPSAGDTQYF. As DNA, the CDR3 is TGCGCCAGCAGCCAACAGAACCCATCTGCGGGAGATACGCAGTATTTT.